This T cell receptor (beta chain) appears in the sequencing data of a study of beta chain features in type 1 diabetes. Study-level findings and limits: High-TCR-expressing cells could be over-represented by cDNA sequencing. Moderate yet significant TCRB CDR3 shortening was seen in Type 1 diabetes patients in all four CD4+ subsets.

Details on this clone: Its target is unknown.

The CDR3 has 15 residues. V lost 4 bases, J lost 7 bases, and 16 bases lay in between. Germline loops: CDR1 SGHAT, CDR2 FQDESV (reference sequence). What was sequenced were expressed TCRB transcripts, since all of the isolated RNA had been reverse transcribed. The protocol was immunoSEQ multiplex PCR, while the TCRdb copy is restricted to in-frame clones and leaves out a portion. Among about 250,000 clones listed, 11% were seen once. This rearrangement joins TRBV11-1 to TRBJ1-4; possible D gene TRBD1, 5 bases. Sequences were obtained from naive CD4+ T cells from blood. The receptor was derived from a man between 25 and 39 years old with type 1 diabetes. CDR3 sequence reads: CASSSAGTSVEKLFF. In DNA, the CDR3 is TGTGCCAGCAGCTCCGCCGGGACTTCGGTTGAAAAACTGTTTTTT.